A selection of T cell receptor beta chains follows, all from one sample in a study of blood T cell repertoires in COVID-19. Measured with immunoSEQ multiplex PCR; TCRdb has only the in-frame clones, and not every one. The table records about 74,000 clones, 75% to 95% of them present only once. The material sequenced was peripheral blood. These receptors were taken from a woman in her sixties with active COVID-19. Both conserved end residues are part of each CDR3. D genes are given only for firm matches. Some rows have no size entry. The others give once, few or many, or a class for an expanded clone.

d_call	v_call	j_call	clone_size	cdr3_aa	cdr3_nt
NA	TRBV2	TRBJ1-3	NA	CASNQGGSGNTIYF	TGTGCCAGCAACCAAGGGGGCTCTGGAAACACCATATATTTT
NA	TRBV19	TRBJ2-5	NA	CASSIGGTLQETQYF	TGTGCCAGTAGTATAGGTGGTACTCTCCAAGAGACCCAGTACTTC
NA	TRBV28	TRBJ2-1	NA	CASSWGEIDSAGSYNEQFF	TGTGCCAGCAGTTGGGGGGAGATCGATTCGGCGGGTTCCTACAATGAGCAGTTCTTC
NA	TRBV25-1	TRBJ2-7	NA	CASSELSGDEQYF	TGTGCCAGCAGTGAATTGAGCGGAGACGAGCAGTACTTC
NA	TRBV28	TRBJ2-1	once	CASKGGNPLAPNEQFF	TGTGCCAGCAAGGGGGGGAACCCCCTCGCGCCCAATGAGCAGTTCTTC
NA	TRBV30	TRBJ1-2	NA	CAWSWGQTNYGYTF	TGTGCCTGGAGTTGGGGACAAACTAACTATGGCTACACCTTC
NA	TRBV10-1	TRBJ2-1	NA	CASSGGKADASYNEQFF	TGCGCCAGCAGTGGCGGCAAAGCGGATGCCTCCTACAATGAGCAGTTCTTC
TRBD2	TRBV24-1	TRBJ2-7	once	CATSDSRTRGNEQYF	TGTGCCACCAGTGATTCCAGGACTAGGGGCAACGAGCAGTACTTC
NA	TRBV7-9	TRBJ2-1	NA	CASSLVDNEQFF	TGTGCCAGCAGCTTAGTAGACAATGAGCAGTTCTTC
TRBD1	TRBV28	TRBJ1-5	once	CASRTGQGVGQPQHF	TGTGCCAGCAGGACTGGACAGGGGGTCGGGCAGCCCCAGCATTTT
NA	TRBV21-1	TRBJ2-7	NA	CASSNRTGESSYEQYF	TGTGCCAGCAGCAATCGGACAGGGGAATCTTCCTACGAGCAGTACTTC
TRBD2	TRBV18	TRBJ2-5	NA	CASSPDSGRPRQTQYF	TGTGCCAGCTCCCCAGATAGCGGGAGGCCACGGCAGACCCAGTACTTC
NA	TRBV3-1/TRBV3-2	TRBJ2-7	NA	CASSPLGVPSDEQYF	TGTGCCAGCAGCCCCCTTGGAGTTCCCTCAGACGAGCAGTACTTC
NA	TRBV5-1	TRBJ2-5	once	CASSLEPGQETQYF	TGCGCCAGCAGCTTGGAGCCAGGACAAGAGACCCAGTACTTC
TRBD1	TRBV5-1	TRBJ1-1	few	CASSPGDRYTEAFF	TGCGCCAGCAGCCCCGGGGACAGATACACTGAAGCTTTCTTT
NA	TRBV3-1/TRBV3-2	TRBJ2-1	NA	CASSRWTEYNEQFF	TGTGCCAGCAGCCGCTGGACTGAATACAATGAGCAGTTCTTC
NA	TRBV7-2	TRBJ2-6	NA	CASSAAQGYGANVLTF	TGTGCCAGCAGCGCGGCGCAGGGTTACGGGGCCAACGTCCTGACTTTC
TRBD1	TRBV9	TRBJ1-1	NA	CASSDRDRERLMNTEAFF	TGTGCCAGCAGCGACCGGGACAGGGAGCGGTTAATGAACACTGAAGCTTTCTTT
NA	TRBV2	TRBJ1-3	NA	CASRPGSGSGNTIYF	TGTGCCAGCAGGCCCGGGTCCGGCTCTGGAAACACCATATATTTT
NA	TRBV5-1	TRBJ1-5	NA	CASSHGGGNQPQHF	TGCGCCAGCAGCCACGGGGGAGGCAATCAGCCCCAGCATTTT
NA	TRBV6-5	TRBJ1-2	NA	CASSYGQGYTF	TGTGCCAGCAGTTACGGGCAGGGCTACACCTTC